This entry concerns a single T cell receptor beta chain. Its antigen is as yet unknown. Orbital computed tomography, thyroid ultrasound, serum thyroxine and TRAb, and clinical symptoms together informed the diagnoses. This sample is part of a study of T cells in Graves' hyperthyroidism and ophthalmopathy. The CDR3 has 12 amino acids. V dropped 5 bases and J dropped 6; count of bases not matched to a gene: 4. The germline V gene has CDR1 SGHVS and CDR2 FNYEAQ. Using RNA transcripts as the source, TCR beta CDR3 regions were amplified. Primed by the HTBI set, a first-round RT-PCR was run on the TCR CDR3. TCRdb analysed the multiplex PCR reads with MiXCR anew, one entry per CDR3 protein. The sample contains over 500,000 distinct CDR3 sequences, 40% to 55% of which appear only once. Study results and caveats: Progression to ophthalmopathy was predicted a median of 6.5 months early.

The chain combines TRBV7-6 with TRBJ2-7; 7 bases align to TRBD1. Sequenced: peripheral blood or thyroid tissue (not recorded which). This sequence was found in an adult woman with Graves' disease, either hyperthyroidism or ophthalmopathy (not recorded which). Written as DNA, the CDR3 is TGTGCCAGCAGCGCGACAGGGACCGAGCAGTACTTC. Translation gives CASSATGTEQYF.